This is a list of T cell receptor beta chains from one sample in a study of metastatic and nonmetastatic thyroid tumors. MiXCR reprocessed the PCR reads for TCRdb. The sample has roughly 61,000 clones, roughly 4% seen once. Material for sequencing was blood. Receptors were obtained from a female donor with papillary thyroid cancer or a benign thyroid nodule (not recorded which). Some clones in this sample may be carry-over from other donors' samples. CDR3s include the opening cysteine and the closing phenylalanine or tryptophan. Fields, in order: J gene, V gene, CDR3 protein.

>TRBJ2-5|TRBV7-3
CASSFRGQETQYF
>TRBJ1-5|TRBV19
CASSREGFEPQHF
>TRBJ2-3|TRBV27
CASSLGLAKNADTQYF
>TRBJ1-3|TRBV11-2
CASSPGLGNTIYF
>TRBJ1-3|TRBV2
CASSEFERRRISGNTIYF
>TRBJ2-1|TRBV2
CASSEFFGALRNEQFF
>TRBJ1-1|TRBV12-3/TRBV12-4
CASRWGQGASNTEAFF
>TRBJ2-1|TRBV6-1
CAGRQGAYNEQFF
>TRBJ2-3|TRBV5-1
CASSSLAGLSGTQYF
>TRBJ1-1|TRBV7-3
CASSLTGTPYTEAFF
>TRBJ2-7|TRBV6-1
CASSEYGGTGEQYF
>TRBJ2-1|TRBV11-3
CASSPGGRQHNEQFF